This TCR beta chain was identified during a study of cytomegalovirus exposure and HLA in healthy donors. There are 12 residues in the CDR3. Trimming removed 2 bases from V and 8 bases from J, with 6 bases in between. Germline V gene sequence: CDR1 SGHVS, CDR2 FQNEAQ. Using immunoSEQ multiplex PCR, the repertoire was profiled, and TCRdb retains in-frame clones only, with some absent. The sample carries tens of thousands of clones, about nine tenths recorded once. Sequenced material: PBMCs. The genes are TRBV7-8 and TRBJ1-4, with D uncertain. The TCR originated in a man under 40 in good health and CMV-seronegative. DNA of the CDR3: TGTGCCAGCAGCTTATTGGCCGAAAAACTGTTTTTT. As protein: CASSLLAEKLFF.